Here is one TCR beta chain with its context. Antigen unknown. CDR1 MGHDK and CDR2 SYGVNS come from the germline V gene. The CDR3 totals 10 residues. V lost 6 bases to trimming and J lost 7 bases, with 6 bases between them. TCRdb re-called the 5' RACE reads through MiXCR, storing one row per CDR3 protein. The table records roughly 580,000 distinct CDR3 sequences, about a sixth of them present only once. This sample is part of a study of T-cell memory formation after mild COVID-19. Turning to the study itself: The TCR clusters were mostly specific to one donor.

Broader study findings: That cross-reactive memory joined was suggested by some responding clones appearing in pre-infection memory. Balance between CD4 and CD8 was seen in clones contracting day 15 to 85, and a CD4+ lean was seen in later expanders. SARS-CoV-2 specificity of second-wave clones peaking day 37 was unconfirmed.

The chain carries TRBV25-1 and TRBJ2-5; D uncertain. This TCR was sampled from an adult woman who had mild COVID-19 (a few samples of this study predate the infection). Cell type and time point are not known. The specimen was PBMCs or a T cell subset sorted from them (not recorded which). The CDR3 loop is CASRSGTQYF. The CDR3 region has the DNA TGTGCCAGCAGGAGTGGGACCCAGTACTTC.